This T cell receptor beta chain was profiled in a study of T cell responses to AZD1222 COVID-19 vaccine (dated by TCRdb to about 2021). As for the study more broadly: AZD1222 recipients given second doses at about 4 weeks or at about 12 weeks were pooled, since spike-specific TCR depth and breadth were not found to differ between the two schedules. A total of 230 to 250 trial participants underwent TCR sequencing, of whom nearly 210 had received two doses of AZD1222 and some 26 had received two doses of the MenACWY control vaccine. Trial participants were enrolled by age into subgroups of 18-55, 56-69 and 70-plus years, and about 150, 27 and 61 TCR-sequenced participants, respectively, were included in these subgroups. Overall results and qualifications from the work: Epitopes outside the regions mutated in the B.1.351 and B.1.1.7 variants were reportedly recognized by nearly half of the unique spike-specific TCRs. Spike-specific TCR breadth and depth rose significantly after two AZD1222 doses compared with day 0 and with MenACWY recipients. The 56-69-year group was small, and its depth increase did not reach significance, likely because of low power. Participants were mostly white British, with more females than males. The authors suggested clonal diversity may have been underestimated. Conclusions about previously exposed vaccinees are limited, since just six AZD1222 recipients were seropositive for SARS-CoV-2 at baseline. The vaccine-associated CD4 TCRs covered the entire spike protein, and the dominant responses fell in regions 160-218 and 743-854. No day 14 peak-response samples were available, so repertoires were characterized only after the peak T cell response.

The sample's time point label, in plain terms: baseline before first vaccination. Samples from vaccinated people were obtained from the UK trials COV001 and COV002, which included a single-blind randomized controlled phase 2/3 trial of AZD1222 (ChAdOx1 nCoV-19) in healthy adults. Trial participant PBMC samples were collected at day 0 and day 28 after the second dose for TCRbeta chain sequencing. As regards this clone: This clone's antigen is unknown. Nothing much larger sits one base from this clone, and base qualities are not available.

For this chain, trimming is 8 bases at the V end and 3 bases at the J end, and the number of junction bases without a gene match is 11. Taken from cysteine to phenylalanine, the CDR3 has 18 residues. The sequence is cut down to CDR3 DNA, 54 bases in frame from base 1. In the germline V gene (reference sequence), CDR1 corresponds to MNHEY and CDR2 to SMNVEV. The CDR3 regions of human TCRbeta chains were subjected to immunosequencing. Per the source publication's procedure: TCRs in the repertoires were compared against a reference library of SARS-CoV-2-specific TCRs that had been generated with the MIRA antigen-specificity platform. Breadth was defined as the fraction of unique TCRs that were SARS-CoV-2-associated, and depth was defined as the fraction of total T cells that were SARS-CoV-2-associated. Using the MIRA data, every spike-specific TCR was mapped to the spike region that the TCR reacted to and assigned to either a CD4 or a CD8 class. Log10-transformed breadth and depth values were compared by one-way ANOVA with Sidak's multiple comparisons tests. TCRdb obtained this table from immuneACCESS and retained in-frame rearrangements with V and J assigned. These tables miss some clones; where compared with another copy, unresolved V genes account for less than half of the shortfall, and the remainder is unexplained. V, J and clone size reflect that table, while D and trimming were determined from the DNA. Counted in this sample were under 95,000 clones; about 88% of them appeared once. The top ten clones comprise around 2.8% of the sample.

The sample here was peripheral blood, taken on day 0 of AZD1222 vaccination. This receptor chain uses TRBV27 and TRBJ2-2; TRBD2 lines up with 14 middle nucleotides. The clonotype comes from an adult in good health. The CDR3 protein is CASLQTPGLAGDTGELFF. The nucleotide sequence is TGTGCCAGCCTTCAAACTCCGGGACTAGCGGGGGACACCGGGGAGCTGTTTTTT.